This T cell receptor (beta chain) was sequenced in a study of cytomegalovirus exposure and HLA in healthy donors. Study-wide points: Per a prior analysis, the majority of TCR beta V segments were productive roughly 87% or roughly 30% of the time. An analysis that was carried out later associated some 17,000 TCR beta sequences with HLA alleles at 0.05 false discovery rate.

PCR was performed using 60 Vbeta and 13 Jbeta primers. The assay was immunoSEQ multiplex PCR, and TCRdb's table has in-frame clones only and misses some. This sample's table reports around 120,000 clones. Germline lookup yields CDR1 SEHNR and CDR2 FQNEAQ (reference sequence). The CDR3 extends over 15 amino acids. Trimming cost V 5 bases and J 8 bases, with 19 bases left between them. Comments on this clone: Its matching antigen is unknown.

The TCR comes from a man aged 45-60 years in good health and CMV-seronegative. Input material: PBMCs. The chain couples TRBV7-9 to TRBJ2-1; TRBD2 is a possible D gene (5 bases). This chain's CDR3 is CASSPIGVGSDEQFF. The CDR3 nucleotides are TGTGCCAGCAGCCCTATCGGGGTAGGTTCTGATGAGCAGTTCTTC.